This is a list of T cell receptor beta chains from one sample in a study of T cell clones after liver transplantation. Measured with immunoSEQ multiplex PCR; TCRdb has only the in-frame clones, and not every one. The sample lists tens of thousands of clones, over 85% occurring once. Sequenced here: CD4+ T cells from blood, sampled before liver transplant. These receptor sequences come from a human donor who received a liver transplant. The CDR3 runs from the conserved cysteine through the conserved F or W. Each record gives: D gene, J gene, V gene, clone size, CDR3 protein, CDR3 DNA. The D gene is left open where the match is weak. Clone size is stated in some rows and not others, as once, few, many or a class when expanded.

d_call: -
j_call: TRBJ2-2
v_call: TRBV9
clone_size: -
cdr3_aa: CASSWGNTGELFF
cdr3_nt: TGTGCCAGCAGCTGGGGGAACACCGGGGAGCTGTTTTTT

d_call: -
j_call: TRBJ2-6
v_call: TRBV9
clone_size: -
cdr3_aa: CASSVSTSGANVLTF
cdr3_nt: TGTGCCAGCAGCGTCAGTACCTCTGGGGCCAACGTCCTGACTTTC

d_call: -
j_call: TRBJ2-2
v_call: TRBV27
clone_size: once
cdr3_aa: CASSPGRRLVTGELFF
cdr3_nt: TGTGCCAGCAGTCCCGGGAGAAGGCTTGTCACCGGGGAGCTGTTTTTT

d_call: TRBD1
j_call: TRBJ2-7
v_call: TRBV6-6
clone_size: -
cdr3_aa: CASKDRAGDEQYF
cdr3_nt: TGTGCCAGTAAAGACAGGGCGGGCGACGAGCAGTACTTC

d_call: -
j_call: TRBJ1-2
v_call: TRBV28
clone_size: -
cdr3_aa: CASRLGGNYGYTF
cdr3_nt: TGTGCCAGCAGACTAGGGGGAAACTATGGCTACACCTTC

d_call: TRBD1
j_call: TRBJ2-2
v_call: TRBV2
clone_size: few
cdr3_aa: CASSPRGLGTGELFF
cdr3_nt: TGTGCCAGCAGCCCCAGGGGGCTTGGCACCGGGGAGCTGTTTTTT

d_call: -
j_call: TRBJ2-1
v_call: TRBV4-1
clone_size: -
cdr3_aa: CASSQDPNGANVLNEQFF
cdr3_nt: TGCGCCAGCAGCCAAGATCCAAATGGAGCCAACGTATTAAATGAGCAGTTCTTC

d_call: -
j_call: TRBJ2-5
v_call: TRBV7-2
clone_size: -
cdr3_aa: CASSLQGWETQYF
cdr3_nt: TGTGCCAGCAGCCTACAGGGTTGGGAGACCCAGTACTTC

d_call: TRBD1
j_call: TRBJ1-1
v_call: TRBV5-4
clone_size: -
cdr3_aa: CASSSPGQGAEAFF
cdr3_nt: TGTGCCAGCAGCTCACCGGGACAGGGGGCTGAAGCTTTCTTT

d_call: -
j_call: TRBJ1-5
v_call: TRBV19
clone_size: -
cdr3_aa: CASSIPPRGQQPQHF
cdr3_nt: TGTGCCAGTAGTATCCCCCCCAGGGGCCAACAGCCCCAGCATTTT

d_call: -
j_call: TRBJ2-4
v_call: TRBV11-1
clone_size: -
cdr3_aa: CASSLDRKNIQYF
cdr3_nt: TGTGCCAGCAGTCTCGACAGGAAAAACATTCAGTACTTC

d_call: -
j_call: TRBJ1-1
v_call: TRBV5-1
clone_size: -
cdr3_aa: CASSPQPSNTEAFF
cdr3_nt: TGCGCCAGCAGCCCGCAGCCCTCGAACACTGAAGCTTTCTTT

d_call: -
j_call: TRBJ1-1
v_call: TRBV18
clone_size: -
cdr3_aa: CASSPPVLLNTEAFF
cdr3_nt: TGTGCCAGCTCACCACCAGTGTTACTGAACACTGAAGCTTTCTTT

d_call: -
j_call: TRBJ1-4
v_call: TRBV19
clone_size: -
cdr3_aa: CATCGIGANEKLFF
cdr3_nt: TGTGCCACCTGCGGGATAGGGGCTAATGAAAAACTGTTTTTT

d_call: -
j_call: TRBJ1-1
v_call: TRBV2
clone_size: -
cdr3_aa: CASGPRGTEAFF
cdr3_nt: TGTGCCAGCGGCCCGCGGGGTACTGAAGCTTTCTTT

d_call: TRBD2
j_call: TRBJ2-7
v_call: TRBV5-5
clone_size: -
cdr3_aa: CASSLAAGLAGVLFSYEQYF
cdr3_nt: TGTGCCAGCAGCTTGGCGGCGGGACTAGCGGGAGTCCTTTTCTCCTACGAGCAGTACTTC

d_call: TRBD2
j_call: TRBJ2-1
v_call: TRBV5-6
clone_size: -
cdr3_aa: CASSLTSGRNEQFF
cdr3_nt: TGTGCCAGCAGCTTGACTAGCGGGAGAAACGAGCAGTTCTTC

d_call: -
j_call: TRBJ1-1
v_call: TRBV11-2
clone_size: once
cdr3_aa: CASSRTSGANTEAFF
cdr3_nt: TGTGCCAGCAGCAGGACTTCCGGGGCGAACACTGAAGCTTTCTTT

d_call: -
j_call: TRBJ2-1
v_call: TRBV30
clone_size: -
cdr3_aa: CAWSPIGTYRNDEQFF
cdr3_nt: TGTGCCTGGAGTCCAATTGGGACCTATAGGAACGATGAGCAGTTCTTC

d_call: TRBD1
j_call: TRBJ2-7
v_call: TRBV5-5
clone_size: -
cdr3_aa: CASSLVDRALYEQYF
cdr3_nt: TGTGCCAGCAGCTTAGTCGACAGGGCACTCTACGAGCAGTACTTC

d_call: TRBD2
j_call: TRBJ2-1
v_call: TRBV7-6
clone_size: few
cdr3_aa: CASSLVGGSSYNEQFF
cdr3_nt: TGTGCCAGCAGCTTAGTAGGCGGGAGCTCCTACAATGAGCAGTTCTTC

d_call: -
j_call: TRBJ1-1
v_call: TRBV9
clone_size: -
cdr3_aa: CASSVDGGSMNTEAFF
cdr3_nt: TGTGCCAGCAGCGTAGATGGCGGCAGCATGAACACTGAAGCTTTCTTT

d_call: TRBD1
j_call: TRBJ1-5
v_call: TRBV5-5
clone_size: -
cdr3_aa: CASSLGQGASNQPQHF
cdr3_nt: TGTGCCAGCAGCTTGGGACAGGGGGCGAGCAATCAGCCCCAGCATTTT

d_call: -
j_call: TRBJ2-1
v_call: TRBV10-3
clone_size: -
cdr3_aa: CAISIVGSEQFF
cdr3_nt: TGTGCCATCAGTATAGTTGGCTCTGAGCAGTTCTTC

d_call: -
j_call: TRBJ2-2
v_call: TRBV7-3
clone_size: -
cdr3_aa: CASSPTVFTGELFF
cdr3_nt: TGTGCCAGCAGCCCTACAGTGTTTACCGGGGAGCTGTTTTTT

d_call: -
j_call: TRBJ2-7
v_call: TRBV2
clone_size: few
cdr3_aa: CASSELIFEQYF
cdr3_nt: TGTGCCAGCAGTGAATTGATTTTCGAGCAGTACTTC

d_call: -
j_call: TRBJ2-3
v_call: TRBV14
clone_size: -
cdr3_aa: CASSQDVGSGADTQYF
cdr3_nt: TGTGCCAGCAGCCAAGATGTGGGGTCTGGCGCAGATACGCAGTATTTT

d_call: -
j_call: TRBJ1-2
v_call: TRBV4-3
clone_size: -
cdr3_aa: CASSQDLARGYTF
cdr3_nt: TGCGCCAGCAGCCAAGATTTAGCGCGTGGCTACACCTTC

d_call: -
j_call: TRBJ2-2
v_call: TRBV11-3
clone_size: -
cdr3_aa: CASSPRGVSSAGELFF
cdr3_nt: TGTGCCAGCAGCCCCCGGGGAGTGAGTAGCGCCGGGGAGCTGTTTTTT

d_call: -
j_call: TRBJ1-1
v_call: TRBV27
clone_size: -
cdr3_aa: CASSLDRFGTEAFF
cdr3_nt: TGTGCCAGCAGTCTAGACAGGTTCGGGACTGAAGCTTTCTTT

d_call: TRBD1
j_call: TRBJ2-3
v_call: TRBV7-2
clone_size: -
cdr3_aa: CASSSDRVKDTQYF
cdr3_nt: TGTGCCAGCAGCTCAGACAGGGTGAAAGATACGCAGTATTTT

d_call: -
j_call: TRBJ2-4
v_call: TRBV18
clone_size: -
cdr3_aa: CASSPLQGDQYF
cdr3_nt: TGTGCCAGCTCACCACTACAGGGTGATCAGTACTTC

d_call: -
j_call: TRBJ2-5
v_call: TRBV5-1
clone_size: -
cdr3_aa: CASSLDVGGGQETQYF
cdr3_nt: TGCGCCAGCAGCTTGGATGTAGGGGGAGGGCAAGAGACCCAGTACTTC

d_call: TRBD1
j_call: TRBJ1-5
v_call: TRBV27
clone_size: -
cdr3_aa: CASSPNRGNQPQHF
cdr3_nt: TGTGCCAGCAGCCCCAACAGGGGAAATCAGCCCCAGCATTTT

d_call: TRBD1
j_call: TRBJ1-5
v_call: TRBV6-5
clone_size: -
cdr3_aa: CASRSRDRGPEPQHF
cdr3_nt: TGTGCCAGCAGGAGCCGGGACAGGGGGCCGGAGCCCCAGCATTTT

d_call: -
j_call: TRBJ2-3
v_call: TRBV19
clone_size: -
cdr3_aa: CASSPRGDTQYF
cdr3_nt: TGTGCCAGTAGTCCCCGGGGAGATACGCAGTATTTT

d_call: TRBD1
j_call: TRBJ2-3
v_call: TRBV6-6
clone_size: few
cdr3_aa: CASRQGTGTDTQYF
cdr3_nt: TGTGCCAGCAGACAGGGGACAGGCACAGATACGCAGTATTTT

d_call: -
j_call: TRBJ2-7
v_call: TRBV2
clone_size: -
cdr3_aa: CASRGSYYEQYF
cdr3_nt: TGTGCCAGCAGAGGAAGCTACTACGAGCAGTACTTC

d_call: TRBD1
j_call: TRBJ2-7
v_call: TRBV7-9
clone_size: -
cdr3_aa: CASSPYGQGSSVEQYF
cdr3_nt: TGTGCCAGCAGCCCATACGGACAGGGGAGTTCGGTCGAGCAGTACTTC

d_call: -
j_call: TRBJ2-6
v_call: TRBV15
clone_size: -
cdr3_aa: CATSRTSGANVLTF
cdr3_nt: TGTGCCACCAGCCGGACCTCTGGGGCCAACGTCCTGACTTTC